Below are 26 T cell receptor beta chains sequenced from a single sample in a study of prognosis after radiotherapy for stage I lung cancer. Genomic DNA provided the template from which TCR beta CDR3 was amplified by two-round multiplex PCR. First-round PCR employed TRBV- and TRBJ-specific primers for each gene. TCRdb reanalysed the multiplex PCR reads using MiXCR and keeps one entry per CDR3 protein. The sample has 15,000 to 25,000 distinct CDR3 sequences, around 26% seen once; the top ten hold about 22%. The sequencing here drew on PBMCs, taken before or after stereotactic body radiation therapy (not recorded which). These receptors came from a donor aged 50 or older with non-small cell lung cancer.

As to this clonotype: It is likely a read error: a sequence one base away is far more abundant. This chain uses TRBV6-2 or TRBV6-3 with TRBJ2-2; 7 bases are a match to TRBD2. Trimming cost V 5 bases and J 3 bases; bases outside gene matches: 6. Per germline, CDR1 MNHEY and CDR2 SVGEGT. CDR3 size: 15 residues. In nucleotides, the CDR3 is TGTGCCAGCAGTGCACTAGCGTGTCACACCGGGGAGCTGTTTTTT. As protein: CASSALACHTGELFF.

In its sample, this clonotype was seen many times. The V and J genes are TRBV2 and TRBJ2-3, with TRBD1 identical over 8 bases. After removal of 6 bases from V and 2 bases from J, the junction contained 4 bases not matched to a gene. The CDR3 totals 14 residues. Per the germline V gene, CDR1 is SNHLY and CDR2 is FYNNEI. CDR3 region: CASRDRDFTDTQYF. CDR3 DNA: TGTGCCAGCAGGGACAGGGACTTCACAGATACGCAGTATTTT.

This clonotype qualifies as medium-sized. The J gene is TRBJ2-1, the V gene TRBV5-1; maybe TRBD2 (5 bases). V lost 4 bases to trimming and J lost 3 bases, with 14 bases between them. This CDR3 has 15 amino acids. Germline assignment: CDR1 SGHRS and CDR2 YFSETQ. The CDR3 loop reads CASSTLSGYYNEQFF. The DNA for the CDR3 is TGCGCCAGCAGCACACTGTCGGGGTACTACAATGAGCAGTTCTTC. The whole variable domain, filled in from reference TRBV5-1 and TRBJ2-1, reads KAGVTQTPRYLIKTRGQQVTLSCSPISGHRSVSWYQQTPGQGLQFLFEYFSETQRNKGNFPGRFSGRQFSNSRSEMNVSTLELGDSALYLCASSTLSGYYNEQFFGPGTRLTVL.

In the case of this clonotype: A read error likely explains this, since a far larger clone differs by one base. The genes are TRBV6-4 and TRBJ2-7; 11 nucleotides agree with TRBD2. The CDR3 contains 15 residues. Germline assignment: CDR1 MRHNA and CDR2 SNTAGT. The CDR3 loop is CASSQTSGSSYERYF. CDR3 in DNA: TGTGCCAGCAGTCAAACTAGCGGGAGCTCCTACGAGCGGTACTTC.

This clonotype has a count of ten or more. The chain is built from TRBV3-1 and TRBJ2-7; 7 bases are shared with TRBD2. CDR1 LGHDT and CDR2 YNNKEL come from the germline V gene (reference sequence). With V trimmed by 8 bases and J by 3 bases, 7 bases remained unmatched. The CDR3 is made up of 13 amino acids. The CDR3 nucleotides are TGTGCCAGCTCCTCCCTAGCGGACTACGAGCAGTACTTC. It encodes CASSSLADYEQYF.

This clonotype was recorded many times. J is TRBJ2-2 and V is TRBV2; D remains unclear. V lost 3 bases and J lost 0, with 8 bases in between. CDR1 is SNHLY and CDR2 is FYNNEI in the germline V gene. The CDR3 has 15 amino acids. DNA of the CDR3: TGTGCCAGCAGTGAGGAACCACCGAACACCGGGGAGCTGTTTTTT. Its protein product is CASSEEPPNTGELFF.

Ten or more counts support this clonotype. The chain has TRBV20-1 and TRBJ1-2, with unresolved D. Trimming took 3 bases from V and 5 from J, leaving 7 bases between them. The germline gives CDR1 DFQATT, CDR2 SNEGSKA (reference sequence). This CDR3 region has 11 residues. As DNA, the CDR3 is TGCAGTGCTAGTGTGGATTATGGCTACACCTTC. It encodes CSASVDYGYTF.

A remark on this clonotype: This sequence is one base from a far larger clone and is likely a read error. CDR3 sequence: CPSSSRTSGTLGQYF. The CDR3 DNA reads TGTCCCAGCAGTTCCAGGACTAGCGGGACCTTGGGGCAGTACTTC. The genes are TRBV6-4 and TRBJ2-7; 12 bases align to TRBD2. Looked up from germline, CDR1 is MRHNA and CDR2 is SNTAGT. The CDR3 covers 15 residues.

This clonotype was seen repeatedly, ten times or more. J is TRBJ2-1 and V is TRBV6-1, with 9 bases lining up with TRBD2. Per the germline V gene, CDR1 is MNHNS and CDR2 is SASEGT. This CDR3 contains 16 residues. With V trimmed by 8 bases and J by 6 bases, 14 bases remained unmatched. The CDR3 sequence is CASLGASGASSNEQFF. The CDR3 nucleotides are TGTGCCAGCCTTGGGGCTAGCGGGGCCTCTAGCAATGAGCAGTTCTTC.

The chain uses TRBV20-1 and TRBJ2-1; D unresolved. Germline lookup yields CDR1 DFQATT and CDR2 SNEGSKA (reference sequence). The CDR3 length is 16 residues. V lost 6 bases, J lost 2 bases, and 20 bases lay in between. In DNA form, the CDR3 reads TGCAGTGCCAGAATACCCACAGTGGACCCCTACAATGAGCAGTTCTTC. Translated: CSARIPTVDPYNEQFF.

This clonotype was observed many times. V usage is TRBV7-2 and J usage is TRBJ2-1; D assignment may be TRBD1 or TRBD2 (5 bases each). V was shortened by 6 bases and J by 3 bases, with 15 bases between the two germline ends. Germline CDR1 SGHTA, CDR2 FQGNSA. The CDR3 loop spans 15 amino acids. The DNA of the CDR3 is TGTGCCAGCAGACGGGGCGCTGGGTTCTACAATGAGCAGTTCTTC. As protein: CASRRGAGFYNEQFF.

Judged by abundance, this clonotype is medium-sized. This chain links TRBV28 with TRBJ2-5; no clear D gene. CDR1 is MDHEN, CDR2 SYDVKM, per germline. The CDR3 is made up of 13 amino acids. Between the trimmed V and J ends, which lost 6 bases and 5 bases, there was a span of 13 bases. The CDR3 DNA reads as TGTGCCAGCAGAAATCCGTACCTGGAGACCCAGTACTTC. This gives the protein CASRNPYLETQYF.

This clonotype was observed at least ten times. This chain links TRBV28 with TRBJ1-4, with TRBD1 matching over 10 bases. CDR1 and CDR2 (germline): MDHEN, SYDVKM. This CDR3 is built from 16 residues. The V gene end was trimmed by 5 bases and the J gene end by 10 bases; junction bases not matched to a gene: 13. This CDR3 is CASSPSDRGHVGKLFF. CDR3 bases: TGTGCCAGCAGTCCATCCGACAGGGGGCATGTCGGAAAACTGTTTTTT.

Turning to this clonotype: A far larger clone differs by one base, so this is likely a read error. The V call is TRBV3-1, the J call TRBJ2-5; 8 bases align to TRBD2. The better agreement between TRBJ2-1 and the DNA end casts doubt on the J call. Germline-derived CDR1 and CDR2 are LGHDT and YNNKEL (reference sequence). This CDR3 contains 15 residues. The CDR3 sequence: CASSQGLSGGNEQFF. The CDR3 nucleotides read TGTGCCAGCAGCCAAGGGCTATCGGGAGGGAATGAGCAGTTCTTC.

This clonotype occurred many times. The chain couples TRBV7-9 to TRBJ2-7; D not certain. V dropped 3 bases and J dropped 4 bases, with 10 bases sitting between them. This CDR3 region has 13 residues. The germline V gene encodes CDR1 SEHNR and CDR2 FQNEAQ (reference sequence). CDR3 bases: TGTGCCAGCAGCTTGGACCTCACTTACGAGCAGTACTTC. This encodes CASSLDLTYEQYF.

This clonotype was counted at least ten times. The chain carries TRBV4-3 and TRBJ2-7; D may be TRBD1 (8 bases). This CDR3 has 16 residues. The germline V and J ends were trimmed by 5 bases and 0 bases, with 17 bases remaining between them. The germline V gene has CDR1 LGHNA and CDR2 YSLEER. As DNA, the CDR3 is TGCGCCAGCAGCGCCACAGGGGGGGACAGCTCCTACGAGCAGTACTTC. Residues: CASSATGGDSSYEQYF.

This clonotype occurred many times. V gene TRBV19 combines with J gene TRBJ2-5; TRBD2 matches 8 bases. After removal of 3 bases from V and 6 bases from J, the junction contained 6 bases not matched to a gene. CDR3 size: 14 residues. CDR1 and CDR2 from the germline V gene are LNHDA and SQIVND (reference sequence). The DNA for the CDR3 is TGTGCCAGTAGTATGTCGGGAGGGCCCCAGACCCAGTACTTC. Amino acids: CASSMSGGPQTQYF.

This clonotype appeared many times. A clone one base away is much larger, so this may be a read error. This chain uses TRBV27 with TRBJ1-5; D unresolved. This CDR3 region has 13 residues. Germline CDR1 reads MNHEY; CDR2 reads SMNVEV (reference sequence). CDR3 region: CASSLGRNQPQQF. CDR3 in DNA: TGTGCCAGCAGTTTAGGGAGGAATCAGCCCCAGCAGTTT.

This clonotype appeared a few times. This sequence joins TRBV28 and TRBJ1-1; D is possibly TRBD1 (5 bases). This CDR3 spans 14 amino acids. Germline loops: CDR1 MDHEN, CDR2 SYDVKM. V was shortened by 5 bases and J by 6 bases, with 16 bases between the two germline ends. CDR3 DNA sequence: TGTGCCAGCAGTGTAGGTATTGGGGGTGCTGAAGCTTTCTTT. This encodes CASSVGIGGAEAFF.

This clonotype has at least ten counts. V usage is TRBV10-3 and J usage is TRBJ1-2; 7 nucleotides agree with TRBD1. The trim removed 6 bases at V and 6 bases at J, leaving 4 bases unmatched. CDR3 length: 12 residues. CDR1 is ENHRY and CDR2 is SYGVKD in the germline V gene. CDR3 DNA sequence: TGTGCCATCAGAAGGGACAGAGATGGCTACACCTTC. This codes for CAIRRDRDGYTF.

In its sample, this clonotype was seen many times. The chain employs TRBV4-3 and TRBJ1-6, with 8 nucleotides matching TRBD1. CDR1 and CDR2 from the germline V gene are LGHNA and YSLEER. J gave up 3 bases and V 3 bases, and 1 base lay outside the gene matches. This CDR3 is 15 amino acids long. The DNA of the CDR3 is TGCGCCAGCAGCCAGACAGGGGACTATAATTCACCCCTCCACTTT. Its protein is CASSQTGDYNSPLHF.

Details on this clonotype: A read error may explain this, as a much larger clone is one base away. V gene TRBV4-1 combines with J gene TRBJ2-5; a possible D gene is TRBD2 (5 bases). The CDR3 consists of 14 residues. Germline values: CDR1 MGHRA, CDR2 YSYEKL. V shed 1 base and J shed 8 bases, with 14 bases lying between them. In DNA, the CDR3 is TGCGCCAGCAGCCAAGGGCCCGAGGGAGATACCCAGTACTTC. This translates into CASSQGPEGDTQYF.

The V and J genes are TRBV27 and TRBJ1-6, with 7 positions matching TRBD1. The CDR3 spans 11 residues. CDR1 is MNHEY, CDR2 SMNVEV, per germline (reference sequence). V dropped 10 bases and J dropped 8; count of bases not matched to a gene: 2. The CDR3, as DNA: TGTGCCACCAGGGGGGATTCACCCCTCCACTTT. Protein: CATRGDSPLHF.

This clonotype has at least ten counts. The rearrangement links TRBV27 to TRBJ2-1, with 10 bases aligning to TRBD2. CDR1 is MNHEY and CDR2 is SMNVEV in the germline V gene (reference sequence). This CDR3 region has 15 residues. V was clipped by 0 bases and J by 7 bases; unmatched bases: 3. CDR3 DNA sequence: TGTGCCAGCAGTTTATCTAGGACTAGCGGTAATGAGCAGTTCTTC. Residues: CASSLSRTSGNEQFF.

Ten or more counts support this clonotype. The chain couples TRBV5-1 to TRBJ2-1, with 9 bases that match TRBD2. Looked up from germline, CDR1 is SGHRS and CDR2 is YFSETQ. J lost 2 bases, V lost 4 bases, and 4 bases had no gene match. The CDR3 extends over 15 amino acids. CDR3 sequence (DNA): TGCGCCAGCAGCATGACTAGCGGACCCTACAATGAGCAGTTCTTC. Protein: CASSMTSGPYNEQFF.

This clonotype was counted at least ten times. The CDR3: CATLGQAIQPQHF. The CDR3 DNA is TGTGCCACCCTGGGACAGGCAATCCAGCCCCAGCATTTT. The V call is TRBV28, the J call TRBJ1-5, with 8 positions matching TRBD1. The CDR3 covers 13 residues. With 10 bases clipped from V and 7 bases from J, the junction kept 9 bases outside the gene matches. Germline-derived CDR1 and CDR2 are MDHEN and SYDVKM. The full variable domain, its missing parts supplied by reference TRBV28 and TRBJ1-5, is DVKVTQSSRYLVKRTGEKVFLECVQDMDHENMFWYRQDPGLGLRLIYFSYDVKMKEKGDIPEGYSVSREKKERFSLILESASTNQTSMYLCATLGQAIQPQHFGDGTRLSIL.